This T cell receptor beta chain was identified during a study of OX40 agonist ivuxolimab in advanced cancers. The wider study: Cohort: approximately 83% men, mean age 60, aged roughly 20 to 79.

CDR1 is MNHEY and CDR2 is SMNVEV in the germline V gene (reference sequence). Trimming removed 0 bases from V and 1 base from J, with 9 bases in between. This CDR3 comprises 15 residues. Assay: immunoSEQ multiplex PCR; the TCRdb copy retains only in-frame clones and omits some. Of about 46,000 clones in the sample, about 91% are singletons; the top ten hold about 12%. The specimen comprised CD4+ or CD8+ T cells sorted from blood, sampled in a trial of the OX40 agonist ivuxolimab. The receptor comes from an adult with an advanced solid tumor such as melanoma, head and neck, liver or kidney cancer. The genes are TRBV27 and TRBJ1-1; D call uncertain. CDR3 DNA sequence: TGTGCCAGCAGTTTATCGTTAGCCGGGAACACTGAAGCTTTCTTT. Translating gives CASSLSLAGNTEAFF.